A single sample is the source of the 23 T cell receptor beta chains below, sequenced in a study of T cell responses to AZD1222 COVID-19 vaccine. Clones were read by immunoSEQ multiplex PCR, and TCRdb kept only the in-frame ones, dropping some. The data hold 130,000 or so clones, with around 94% observed a single time. Sample: peripheral blood, taken on day 0 of AZD1222 vaccination. These receptors all stem from an adult in good health.

V and J are TRBV5-6 and TRBJ1-6; 9 bases fit TRBD1. This CDR3 has 15 amino acids. The J segment lost 7 bases and the V segment lost 1 base, leaving 3 bases of the junction unmatched. The germline V gene encodes CDR1 SGHDT and CDR2 YYEEEE. The CDR3: CASSLRDRVNSPLHF. For the CDR3, the DNA is TGTGCCAGCAGCTTGCGGGACAGGGTAAATTCACCCCTCCACTTT.

The chain joins TRBV19 to TRBJ2-1, with TRBD2 matching 12 bases. The CDR3 is 16 amino acids. The germline CDR1 and CDR2 sequences are LNHDA and SQIVND (reference sequence). V shed 5 bases and J 9 bases; nucleotides not matched to a gene: 11. CDR3 protein: CASSARLAGDRGEQFF. CDR3 in DNA: TGTGCCAGTAGTGCCCGACTAGCGGGAGATCGTGGTGAGCAGTTCTTC.

The chain links TRBV18 to TRBJ1-1; possibly TRBD1 for D (6 bases). V dropped 3 bases and J dropped 5 bases, with 19 bases sitting between them. This CDR3 spans 16 amino acids. In germline, CDR1 is KGHSH, CDR2 LQKENI. CDR3 loop: CASSPKTLQGGTEAFF. The CDR3 DNA reads as TGTGCCAGCTCACCTAAAACCTTACAGGGTGGAACTGAAGCTTTCTTT.

The chain recombines TRBV28 with TRBJ2-6; 8 bases agree with TRBD1. This CDR3 comprises 19 residues. The germline CDR1 and CDR2 sequences are MDHEN and SYDVKM. V dropped 0 bases and J dropped 1; count of bases not matched to a gene: 8. The CDR3 bases are TGTGCCAGCAGTTTATGGAGGGGACAGGATTATTCTGGGGCCAACGTCCTGACTTTC. It translates to CASSLWRGQDYSGANVLTF.

The CDR3 here is CATSDQTSGSTDTQYF. The CDR3 DNA sequence: TGTGCCACCAGTGATCAGACTAGCGGGAGCACAGATACGCAGTATTTT. The gene calls are TRBV24-1 and TRBJ2-3; 10 bases line up with TRBD2. The CDR3 has 16 residues. J gave up 0 bases and V 3 bases, and 2 bases lay outside the gene matches. Germline values: CDR1 KGHDR, CDR2 SFDVKD.

J is TRBJ2-5 and V is TRBV6-5; D possibly matches TRBD1 or TRBD2 (5 bases each). Germline V gives CDR1 MNHEY, CDR2 SVGAGI. Trimming removed 6 bases at V and 0 bases at J, with 14 bases between. CDR3 length equals 15 residues. The CDR3 coding sequence is TGTGCCAGCAGAGGGCTGGGACGGAACCAAGAGACCCAGTACTTC. Translation gives CASRGLGRNQETQYF.

A note on this clone: The junction and the germline gene differ at one end; a read error may be behind it. DNA for the CDR3: TGTGCCAGCAGCAGGTCGGGACTACTACCCCTAGCCAAAAACGTTCAGTACTTC. This translates into CASSRSGLLPLAKNVQYF. This chain uses TRBV27 with TRBJ2-4; 7 bases match TRBD2. The CDR3 spans 18 residues. Germline loops: CDR1 MNHEY, CDR2 SMNVEV (reference sequence).

This clone was observed a handful of times. This sequence joins TRBV6-1 and TRBJ1-5; D uncertain. Trimming left V 1 base short and J 6 bases short, with 7 bases between. Germline CDR1 MNHNS, CDR2 SASEGT. CDR3 length: 13 amino acids. The CDR3 nucleotides are TGTGCCAGCAGTGAAGAGGAAGGTCAGCCCCAGCATTTT. It translates to CASSEEEGQPQHF.

With regard to this clone: Other nucleotide sequences from this sample produce the same CDR3. V and J are TRBV6-5 and TRBJ1-2; D is ambiguous. The CDR3 spans 13 residues. Trimming shortened V by 0 bases and J by 2 bases, and 4 bases separated the two germline ends. In germline, CDR1 is MNHEY, CDR2 SVGAGI. CDR3 DNA: TGTGCCAGCAGTTACTCACGGAACTATGGCTACACCTTC. Encoded protein: CASSYSRNYGYTF.

The chain couples TRBV6-1 to TRBJ2-7; 7 nucleotides agree with TRBD1. The CDR3 totals 14 residues. The germline V gene encodes CDR1 MNHNS and CDR2 SASEGT. V shed 3 bases and J 4 bases; nucleotides not matched to a gene: 6. The CDR3, as DNA: TGTGCCAGCAGTGAGTCGGGACAGTTTTACGAGCAGTACTTC. Protein: CASSESGQFYEQYF.

The rearrangement joins TRBV12-3 or TRBV12-4 to TRBJ2-1; D unresolved. This CDR3 is 11 amino acids long. With 1 base removed from V and 9 bases from J, the gap between germline ends came to 4 bases. CDR3 amino acids: CASSLVSEQFF. The CDR3 region has the DNA TGTGCCAGCAGTTTAGTTAGTGAGCAGTTCTTC.

This chain connects TRBV15 to TRBJ2-7; D tentatively fits TRBD1 or TRBD2 (5 bases each). Trimming cost V 3 bases and J 5 bases, with 14 bases left between them. Germline values: CDR1 LNHNV, CDR2 YYDKDF (reference sequence). The CDR3 length is 14 residues. The CDR3 bases are TGTGCCACCAGCAGTCGGGACCCTCCCGACGAGCAGTACTTC. Translation: CATSSRDPPDEQYF.

The chain couples TRBV30 to TRBJ2-1, with 10 positions matching TRBD2. V shed 3 bases, J shed 0 bases, and the junction held 8 bases outside the gene matches. Germline-derived CDR1 and CDR2 are GTSNPN and SVGIG (reference sequence). This CDR3 comprises 17 residues. CDR3 residues: CAWRVAGGPSSYNEQFF. The CDR3 nucleotides are TGTGCCTGGAGAGTAGCGGGAGGTCCCAGCTCCTACAATGAGCAGTTCTTC.

This chain connects TRBV28 to TRBJ1-1; D uncertain. Germline V CDR1 and CDR2: MDHEN, SYDVKM. The CDR3 is made up of 12 amino acids. Trimming shortened V by 2 bases and J by 6 bases, and 7 bases separated the two germline ends. The CDR3 DNA follows: TGTGCCAGCAGTTTAATTACGGCTGAAGCTTTCTTT. This encodes CASSLITAEAFF.

The V gene is TRBV27, the J gene TRBJ1-6; possibly TRBD1 for D (5 bases). The germline V gene encodes CDR1 MNHEY and CDR2 SMNVEV (reference sequence). With 3 bases removed from V and 4 bases from J, the gap between germline ends came to 13 bases. The CDR3 spans 16 residues. The DNA for the CDR3 is TGTGCCAGCAGTTTCGTCTCGGGACGGTATAATTCACCCCTCCACTTT. Translated: CASSFVSGRYNSPLHF.

V gene TRBV7-3 combines with J gene TRBJ1-3; no firm D call. Germline V gene lookup returns CDR1 SGHTA and CDR2 FQGTGA. The length of the CDR3 is 15 residues. Trimming left V 2 bases short and J 3 bases short, with 11 bases between. In DNA form, the CDR3 reads TGTGCCAGCAGCTTAGGCCCCGGCGGTGGAAACACCATATATTTT. Its translation is CASSLGPGGGNTIYF. The full variable domain, rest sourced from reference TRBV7-3 and TRBJ1-3, is GAGVSQTPSNKVTEKGKYVELRCDPISGHTALYWYRQSLGQGPEFLIYFQGTGAADDSGLPNDRFFAVRPEGSVSTLKIQRTERGDSAVYLCASSLGPGGGNTIYFGEGSWLTVV.

The V gene is TRBV5-5, the J gene TRBJ2-6, with 11 bases matching TRBD1. Trimming cost V 3 bases and J 2 bases; bases outside gene matches: 4. Germline V gene sequence: CDR1 SGHKS, CDR2 YYEKEE (reference sequence). The CDR3 is 17 residues long. The chain's CDR3 is CASSSGTGGAGANVLTF. The CDR3 bases are TGTGCCAGCAGCTCCGGGACAGGGGGGGCTGGGGCCAACGTCCTGACTTTC.

This rearrangement joins TRBV7-9 to TRBJ1-4; D is possibly TRBD1 (5 bases). Germline V lookup: CDR1 SEHNR, CDR2 FQNEAQ (reference sequence). The CDR3 is made up of 15 amino acids. Trimming stripped 3 bases from V and 4 bases from J, with 12 bases between. The CDR3 coding sequence is TGTGCCAGCAGCTTCCGGGGGATAGATAATGAAAAACTGTTTTTT. Encoded protein: CASSFRGIDNEKLFF.

V is TRBV18 and J is TRBJ1-2; the D gene is possibly TRBD1 (5 bases). Germline V gene sequence: CDR1 KGHSH, CDR2 LQKENI. V lost 3 bases and J lost 3, with 17 bases in between. This CDR3 comprises 16 residues. Written as DNA, the CDR3 is TGTGCCAGCTCACCTGGTGGCAGGGAGAGGGACTATGGCTACACCTTC. Translation: CASSPGGRERDYGYTF.

The rearrangement joins TRBV23-1 to TRBJ1-2, with D tentatively TRBD1 (5 bases). TRBV23-1 is an open reading frame whose function is uncertain. V was clipped by 3 bases and J by 3 bases, with 11 bases between them. The length of the CDR3 is 14 residues. The CDR3 DNA sequence: TGCGCCAGCAGTCAGTCTGGAGGGGACTATGGCTACACCTTC. It specifies CASSQSGGDYGYTF.

The rearrangement uses TRBV7-2 and TRBJ2-5; TRBD2 agrees at 8 bases. The V gene's germline CDR1 is SGHTA and CDR2 FQGNSA. V lost 1 base and J lost 4; bases outside the gene matches: 8. CDR3 length equals 16 residues. CDR3: CASSLVLLAARETQYF. CDR3 DNA sequence: TGTGCCAGCAGCTTAGTCTTACTAGCGGCCCGAGAGACCCAGTACTTC.

This clone was seen a single time. The J gene is TRBJ1-1, the V gene TRBV18; no clear D gene. From germline, CDR1 is KGHSH and CDR2 LQKENI. V lost 3 bases and J 1 base, leaving 12 bases between the germline ends. This CDR3 is 15 amino acids long. The CDR3 loop is CASSPFGPENTEAFF. The DNA of the CDR3 is TGTGCCAGCTCACCTTTTGGACCCGAGAACACTGAAGCTTTCTTT.

This sequence joins TRBV18 and TRBJ2-7; TRBD1 might be the D (7 bases). The CDR3 extends over 14 amino acids. CDR1 and CDR2 (germline): KGHSH, LQKENI. Trimming left V 3 bases short and J 5 bases short, with 14 bases between. This CDR3 is CASSPSRGVDEQYF. Here the CDR3 DNA reads TGTGCCAGCTCACCGAGCAGGGGGGTCGACGAGCAGTACTTC.